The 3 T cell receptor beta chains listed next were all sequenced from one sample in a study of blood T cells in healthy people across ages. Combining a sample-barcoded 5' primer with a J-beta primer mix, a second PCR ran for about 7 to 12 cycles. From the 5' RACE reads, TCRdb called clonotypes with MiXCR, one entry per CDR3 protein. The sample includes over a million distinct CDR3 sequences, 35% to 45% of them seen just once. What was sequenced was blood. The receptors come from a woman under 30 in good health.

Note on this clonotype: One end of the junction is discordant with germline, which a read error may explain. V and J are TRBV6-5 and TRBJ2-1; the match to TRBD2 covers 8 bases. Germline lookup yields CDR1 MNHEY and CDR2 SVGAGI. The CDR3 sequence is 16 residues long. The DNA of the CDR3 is TGTGCCAGCAGTTACGTTCTCGGGAGGGCCGGGAATGAGCGGTTCTTC. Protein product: CASSYVLGRAGNERFF.

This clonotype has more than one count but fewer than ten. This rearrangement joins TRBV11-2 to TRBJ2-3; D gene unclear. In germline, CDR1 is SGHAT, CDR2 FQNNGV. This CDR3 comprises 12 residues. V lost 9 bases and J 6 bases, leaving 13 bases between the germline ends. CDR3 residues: CASNTLGDTQYF. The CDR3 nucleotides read TGTGCCAGTAATACACTGGGGGATACGCAGTATTTT.

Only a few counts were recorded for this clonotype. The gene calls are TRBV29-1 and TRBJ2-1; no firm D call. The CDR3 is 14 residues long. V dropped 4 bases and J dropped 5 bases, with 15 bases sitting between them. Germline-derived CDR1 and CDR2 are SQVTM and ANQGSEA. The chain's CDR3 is CSVVLKSLDNEQFF. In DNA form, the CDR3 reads TGCAGCGTTGTTTTGAAGAGCCTTGACAATGAGCAGTTCTTC.